This T cell receptor beta chain was found in a study of T-cell reconstitution after alpha-beta-depleted transplantation in children. Preparation of the TCRbeta library used unique molecular identifiers. TCRdb independently ran MiXCR on the PCR reads; one entry per CDR3 protein. The sample carries approximately 650,000 distinct CDR3 sequences, 13% recorded once. This clonotype was found a few times. Per germline, CDR1 DFQATT and CDR2 SNEGSKA (reference sequence). Trimming stripped 3 bases from V and 6 bases from J, with 11 bases between. This CDR3 spans 12 amino acids. This receptor was identified in a girl aged 2 to 10 with congenital amegakaryocytic thrombocytopenia, due to receive a stem cell transplant. The rearrangement joins TRBV20-1 to TRBJ1-1; TRBD1 might be the D (5 bases). Source: PBMCs, taken before TCRalphabeta/CD19-depleted stem cell transplant. For the CDR3, the DNA is TGCAGTGCTAGGACAGCGGTATCTGAAGCTTTCTTT. Protein product: CSARTAVSEAFF.